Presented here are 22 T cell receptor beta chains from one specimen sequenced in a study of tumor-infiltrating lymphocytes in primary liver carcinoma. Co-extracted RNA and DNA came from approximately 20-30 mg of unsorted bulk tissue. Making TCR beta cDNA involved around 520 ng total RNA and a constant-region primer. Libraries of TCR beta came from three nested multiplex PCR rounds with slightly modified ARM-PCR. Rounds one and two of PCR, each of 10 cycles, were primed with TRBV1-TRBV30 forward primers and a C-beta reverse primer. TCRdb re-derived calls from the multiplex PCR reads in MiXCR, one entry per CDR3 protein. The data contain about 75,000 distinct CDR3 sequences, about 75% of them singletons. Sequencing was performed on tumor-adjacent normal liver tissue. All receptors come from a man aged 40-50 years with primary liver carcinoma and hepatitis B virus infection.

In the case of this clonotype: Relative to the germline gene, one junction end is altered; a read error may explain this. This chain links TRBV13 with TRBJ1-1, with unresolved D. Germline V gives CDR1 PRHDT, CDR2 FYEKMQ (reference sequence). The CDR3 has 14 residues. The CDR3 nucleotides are TGTGCCAGCAACTTAGCGGAGGGAAACACTGAAGCTTTCTTT. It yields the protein CASNLAEGNTEAFF.

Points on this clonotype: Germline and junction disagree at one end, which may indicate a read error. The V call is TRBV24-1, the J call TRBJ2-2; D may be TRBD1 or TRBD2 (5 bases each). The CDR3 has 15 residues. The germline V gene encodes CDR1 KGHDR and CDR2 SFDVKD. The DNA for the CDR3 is TGTGCCACCAGTCCTATAGGGACGAACACCGGGGAGCTGGTTTTT. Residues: CATSPIGTNTGELVF.

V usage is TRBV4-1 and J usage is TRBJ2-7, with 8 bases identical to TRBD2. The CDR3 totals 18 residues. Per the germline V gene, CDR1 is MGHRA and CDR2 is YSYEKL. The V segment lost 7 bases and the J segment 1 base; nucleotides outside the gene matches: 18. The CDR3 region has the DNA TGCGCCAGCATCCCGAATTCGCCCGGGACTAGTGTATCCTACGAGCAGTACTTC. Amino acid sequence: CASIPNSPGTSVSYEQYF.

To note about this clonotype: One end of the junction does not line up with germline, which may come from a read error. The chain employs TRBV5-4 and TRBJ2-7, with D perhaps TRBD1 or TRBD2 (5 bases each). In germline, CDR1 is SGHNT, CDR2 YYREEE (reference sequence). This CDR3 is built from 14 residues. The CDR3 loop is CVSSLQGGTYEYYF. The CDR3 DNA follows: TGTGTCAGCAGCTTGCAGGGTGGGACCTACGAGTACTACTTC. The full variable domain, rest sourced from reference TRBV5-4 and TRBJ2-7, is ETGVTQSPTHLIKTRGQQVTLRCSSQSGHNTVSWYQQALGQGPQFIFQYYREEENGRGNFPPRFSGLQFPNYSSELNVNALELDDSALYLCVSSLQGGTYEYYFGPGTRLTVT.

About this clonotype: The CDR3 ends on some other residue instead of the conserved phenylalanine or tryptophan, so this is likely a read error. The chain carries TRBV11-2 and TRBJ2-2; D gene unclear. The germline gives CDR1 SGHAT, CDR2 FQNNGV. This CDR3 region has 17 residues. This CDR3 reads CASSSRKFLGNTEELFS. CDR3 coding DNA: TGTGCCAGCAGCTCAAGAAAGTTTCTTGGGAACACCGAGGAGCTGTTTTCT.

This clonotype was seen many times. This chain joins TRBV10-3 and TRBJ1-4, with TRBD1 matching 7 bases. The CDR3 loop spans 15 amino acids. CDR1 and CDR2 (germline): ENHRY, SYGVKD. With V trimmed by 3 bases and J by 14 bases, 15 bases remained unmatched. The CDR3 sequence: CAISDLDVNRGSLFF. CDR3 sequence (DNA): TGTGCCATCAGTGACTTAGACGTAAACAGGGGTTCCCTGTTTTTT.

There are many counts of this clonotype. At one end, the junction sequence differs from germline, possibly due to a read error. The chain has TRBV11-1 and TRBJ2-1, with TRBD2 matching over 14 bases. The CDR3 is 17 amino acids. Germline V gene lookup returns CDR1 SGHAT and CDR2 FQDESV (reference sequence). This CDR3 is CTSSLGLAGELDNEQFF. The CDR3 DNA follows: TGTACCAGCAGCCTGGGACTAGCGGGAGAACTTGACAATGAGCAGTTCTTC.

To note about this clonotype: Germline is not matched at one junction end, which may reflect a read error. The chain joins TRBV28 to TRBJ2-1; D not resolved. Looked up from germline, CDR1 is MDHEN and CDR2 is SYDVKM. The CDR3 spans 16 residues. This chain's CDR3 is CASMVSSRPESNGQFF. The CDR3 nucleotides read TGTGCCAGCATGGTATCCTCCAGGCCCGAATCCAATGGGCAGTTCTTC.

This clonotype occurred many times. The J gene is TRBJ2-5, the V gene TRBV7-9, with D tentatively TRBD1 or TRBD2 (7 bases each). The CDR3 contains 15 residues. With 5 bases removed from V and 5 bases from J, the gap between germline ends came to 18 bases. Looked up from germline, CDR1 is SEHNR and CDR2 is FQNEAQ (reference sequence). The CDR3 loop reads CASSSRGGLQETQYF. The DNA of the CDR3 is TGTGCCAGCAGCAGCAGGGGGGGACTCCAGGAGACCCAGTACTTC.

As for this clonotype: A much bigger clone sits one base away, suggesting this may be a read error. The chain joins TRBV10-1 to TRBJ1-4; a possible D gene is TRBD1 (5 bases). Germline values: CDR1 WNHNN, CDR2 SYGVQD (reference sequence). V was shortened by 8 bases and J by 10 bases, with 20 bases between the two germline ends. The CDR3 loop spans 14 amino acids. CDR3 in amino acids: CASRIDGAGGKLFF. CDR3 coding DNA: TGCGCCAGCCGTATCGACGGGGCAGGAGGAAAACTGTTTTTT.

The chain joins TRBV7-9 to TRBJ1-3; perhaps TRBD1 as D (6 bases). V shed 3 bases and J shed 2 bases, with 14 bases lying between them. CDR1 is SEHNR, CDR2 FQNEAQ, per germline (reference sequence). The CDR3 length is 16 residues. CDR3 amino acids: CASSFSTGRPGNTIYF. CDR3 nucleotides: TGTGCCAGCAGCTTCTCGACAGGCCGCCCTGGAAACACCATATATTTT.

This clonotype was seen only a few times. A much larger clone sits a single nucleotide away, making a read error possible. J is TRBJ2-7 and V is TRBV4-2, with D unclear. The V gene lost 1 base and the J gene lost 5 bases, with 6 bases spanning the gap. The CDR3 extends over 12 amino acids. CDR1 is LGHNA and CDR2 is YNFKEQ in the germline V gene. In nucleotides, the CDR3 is TGTGCCAGCAGCCAAGCGGCCCACGAGCAGTACTTC. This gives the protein CASSQAAHEQYF.

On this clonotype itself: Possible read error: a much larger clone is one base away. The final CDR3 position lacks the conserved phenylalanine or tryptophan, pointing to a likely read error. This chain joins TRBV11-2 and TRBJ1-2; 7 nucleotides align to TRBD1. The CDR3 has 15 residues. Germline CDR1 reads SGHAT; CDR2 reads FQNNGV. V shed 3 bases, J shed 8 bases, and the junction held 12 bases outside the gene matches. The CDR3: CASSFSITGEGGYTS. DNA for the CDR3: TGTGCCAGCAGCTTCTCAATCACAGGGGAAGGAGGCTACACCTCC.

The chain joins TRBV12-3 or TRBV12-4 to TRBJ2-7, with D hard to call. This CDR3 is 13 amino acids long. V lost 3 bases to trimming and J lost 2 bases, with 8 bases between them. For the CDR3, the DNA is TGTGCCAGCAGTTTCGGCCACGCCTACGAGCAGTACTTC. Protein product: CASSFGHAYEQYF.

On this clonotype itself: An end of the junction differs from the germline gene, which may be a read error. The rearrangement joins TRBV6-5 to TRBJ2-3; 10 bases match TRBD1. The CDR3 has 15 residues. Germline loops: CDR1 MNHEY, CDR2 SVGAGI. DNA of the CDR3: TGTGCCAGCAGTTACGGGACAGGGGACTACGATAAGCAGTATTTT. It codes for CASSYGTGDYDKQYF.

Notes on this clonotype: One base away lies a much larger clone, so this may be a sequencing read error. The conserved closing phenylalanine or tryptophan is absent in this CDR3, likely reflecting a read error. CDR3 nucleotide sequence: TGCACCAGCAGCTTGGACGGGCAGAACCCTGGAAACACCATATATTCT. Amino acids: CTSSLDGQNPGNTIYS. The rearrangement joins TRBV5-1 to TRBJ1-3; no reliable D call. In germline, CDR1 is SGHRS, CDR2 YFSETQ. The CDR3 extends over 16 amino acids.

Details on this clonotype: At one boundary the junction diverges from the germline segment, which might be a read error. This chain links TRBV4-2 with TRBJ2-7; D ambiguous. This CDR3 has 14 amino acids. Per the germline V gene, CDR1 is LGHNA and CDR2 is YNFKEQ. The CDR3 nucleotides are TGTGTCAGCAGCCAAGACGCTGGGGCCTACGAGCAGTACTTC. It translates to CVSSQDAGAYEQYF.

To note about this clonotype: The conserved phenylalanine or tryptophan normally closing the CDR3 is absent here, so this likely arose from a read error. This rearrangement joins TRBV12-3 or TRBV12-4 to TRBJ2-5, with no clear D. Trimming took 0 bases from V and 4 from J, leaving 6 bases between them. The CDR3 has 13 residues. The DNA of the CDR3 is TGTGCCAGCAGTTTAGCGGGAACAGAGACCCAGTACTCA. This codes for CASSLAGTETQYS.

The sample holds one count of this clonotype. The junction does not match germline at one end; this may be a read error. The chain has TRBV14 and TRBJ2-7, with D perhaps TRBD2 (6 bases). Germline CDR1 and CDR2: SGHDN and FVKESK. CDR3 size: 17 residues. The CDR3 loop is CASSQDKASVTTFEQYF. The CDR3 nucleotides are TGTGCTAGCAGCCAAGATAAAGCTAGCGTGACGACCTTCGAGCAGTACTTC.

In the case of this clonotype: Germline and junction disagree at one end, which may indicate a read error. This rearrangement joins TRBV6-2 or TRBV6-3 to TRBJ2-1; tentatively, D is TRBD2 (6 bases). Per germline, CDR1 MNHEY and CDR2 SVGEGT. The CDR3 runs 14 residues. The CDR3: CANKGGTDYNEQFF. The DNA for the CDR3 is TGTGCCAACAAGGGCGGGACTGACTACAACGAGCAGTTCTTC.

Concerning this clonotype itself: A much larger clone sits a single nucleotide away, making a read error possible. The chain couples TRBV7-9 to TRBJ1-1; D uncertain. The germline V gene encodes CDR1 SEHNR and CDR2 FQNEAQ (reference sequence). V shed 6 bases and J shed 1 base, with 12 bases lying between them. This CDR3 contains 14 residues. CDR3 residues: CASSLTDGNTEAFF. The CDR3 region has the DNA TGTGCCAGCAGTTTGACGGACGGGAACACTGAAGCTTTCTTT.

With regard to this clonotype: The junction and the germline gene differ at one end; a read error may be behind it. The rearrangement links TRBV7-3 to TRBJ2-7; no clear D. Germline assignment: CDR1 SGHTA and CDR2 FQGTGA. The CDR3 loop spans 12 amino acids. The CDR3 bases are TGTGCAAGCAGCTTCGAGGTCCACGAGCAGTACTTC. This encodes CASSFEVHEQYF.